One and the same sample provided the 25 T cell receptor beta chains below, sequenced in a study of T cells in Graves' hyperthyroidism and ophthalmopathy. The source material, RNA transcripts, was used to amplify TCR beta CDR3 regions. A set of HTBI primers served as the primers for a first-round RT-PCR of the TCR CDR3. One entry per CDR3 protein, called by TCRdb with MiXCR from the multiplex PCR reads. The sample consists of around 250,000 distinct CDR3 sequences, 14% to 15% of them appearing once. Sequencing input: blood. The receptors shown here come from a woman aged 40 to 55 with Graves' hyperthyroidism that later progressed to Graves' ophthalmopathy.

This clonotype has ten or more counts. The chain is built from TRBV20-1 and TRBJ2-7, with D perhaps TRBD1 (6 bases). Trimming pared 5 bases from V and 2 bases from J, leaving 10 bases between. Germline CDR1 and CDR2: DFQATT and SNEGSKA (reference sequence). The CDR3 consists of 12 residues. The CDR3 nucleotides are TGCAGTGCTCCAGGGGATACCTACGAGCAGTACTTC. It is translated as CSAPGDTYEQYF.

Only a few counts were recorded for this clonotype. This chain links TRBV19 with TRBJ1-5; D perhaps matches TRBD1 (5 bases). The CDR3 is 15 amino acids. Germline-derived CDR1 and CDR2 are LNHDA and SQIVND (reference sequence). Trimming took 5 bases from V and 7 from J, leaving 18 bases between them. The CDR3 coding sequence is TGTGCCAGTAGTCCGGGCCCGCAGGGTTCACAGCCCCAGCATTTT. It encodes CASSPGPQGSQPQHF.

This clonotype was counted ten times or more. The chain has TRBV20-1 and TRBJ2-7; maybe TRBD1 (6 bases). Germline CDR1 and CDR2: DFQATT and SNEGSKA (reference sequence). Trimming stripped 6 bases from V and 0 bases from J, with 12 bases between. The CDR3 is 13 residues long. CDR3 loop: CSAPPDSSYEQYF. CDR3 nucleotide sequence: TGCAGTGCCCCCCCGGACAGCTCCTACGAGCAGTACTTC.

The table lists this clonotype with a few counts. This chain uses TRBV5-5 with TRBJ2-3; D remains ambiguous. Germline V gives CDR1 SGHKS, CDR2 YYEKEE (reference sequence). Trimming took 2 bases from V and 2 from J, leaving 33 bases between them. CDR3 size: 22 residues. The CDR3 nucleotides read TGTGCCAGCAGCTTTCATGTCCTTCCCGTGGCTCGGCGTAAGTCTAACACAGATACGCAGTATTTT. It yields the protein CASSFHVLPVARRKSNTDTQYF.

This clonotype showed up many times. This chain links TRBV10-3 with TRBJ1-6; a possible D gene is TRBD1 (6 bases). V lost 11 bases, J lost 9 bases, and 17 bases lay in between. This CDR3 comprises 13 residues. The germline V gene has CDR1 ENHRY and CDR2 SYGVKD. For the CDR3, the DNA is TGTGCCGTGAAAAACAGGGAGGGTTCACCCCTCCACTTT. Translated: CAVKNREGSPLHF.

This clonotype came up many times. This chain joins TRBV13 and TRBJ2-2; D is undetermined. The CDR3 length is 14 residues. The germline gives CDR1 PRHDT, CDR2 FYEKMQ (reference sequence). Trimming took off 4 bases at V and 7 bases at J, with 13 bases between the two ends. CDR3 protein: CASSYSHPFGELFF. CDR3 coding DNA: TGTGCCAGCAGCTACTCCCATCCATTCGGGGAGCTGTTTTTT.

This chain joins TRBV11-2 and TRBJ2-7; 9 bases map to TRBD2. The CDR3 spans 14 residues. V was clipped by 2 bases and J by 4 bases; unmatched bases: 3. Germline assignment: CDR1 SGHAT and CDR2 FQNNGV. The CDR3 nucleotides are TGTGCCAGCAGCTTAAGTCTAGCGGGGTACGAGCAGTACTTC. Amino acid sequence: CASSLSLAGYEQYF.

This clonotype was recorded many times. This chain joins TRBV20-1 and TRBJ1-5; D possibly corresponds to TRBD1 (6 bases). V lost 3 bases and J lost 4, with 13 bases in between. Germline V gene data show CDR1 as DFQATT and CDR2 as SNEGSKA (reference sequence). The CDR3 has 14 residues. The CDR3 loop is CSASGTGMNQPQHF. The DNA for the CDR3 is TGCAGTGCTAGCGGTACAGGGATGAATCAGCCCCAGCATTTT.

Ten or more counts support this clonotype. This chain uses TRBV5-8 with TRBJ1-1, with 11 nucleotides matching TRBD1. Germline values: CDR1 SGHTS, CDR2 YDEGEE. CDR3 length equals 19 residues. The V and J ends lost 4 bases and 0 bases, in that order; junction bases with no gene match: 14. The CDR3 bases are TGTGCCAGCAGCGCTAGAACCGGGACAGGGGGATTTCTGAACACTGAAGCTTTCTTT. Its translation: CASSARTGTGGFLNTEAFF.

This CDR3 reads CSAPPRLTYEQYF. Written as DNA, the CDR3 is TGCAGTGCCCCGCCGAGACTTACGTACGAGCAGTACTTC. This rearrangement joins TRBV20-1 to TRBJ2-7; D remains ambiguous. V was pared by 6 bases and J by 4 bases, with 16 bases between. Germline V gene sequence: CDR1 DFQATT, CDR2 SNEGSKA (reference sequence). This CDR3 spans 13 amino acids.

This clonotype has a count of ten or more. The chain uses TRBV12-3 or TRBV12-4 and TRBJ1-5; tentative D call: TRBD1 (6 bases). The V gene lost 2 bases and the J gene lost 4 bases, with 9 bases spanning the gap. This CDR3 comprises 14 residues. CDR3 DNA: TGTGCCAGCAGTTTACGGAGGGGGAATCAGCCCCAGCATTTT. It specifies CASSLRRGNQPQHF.

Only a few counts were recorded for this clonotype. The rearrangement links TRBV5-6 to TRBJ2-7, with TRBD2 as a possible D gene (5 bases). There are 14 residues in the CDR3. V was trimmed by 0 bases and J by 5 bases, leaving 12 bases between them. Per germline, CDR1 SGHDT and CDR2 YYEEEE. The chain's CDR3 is CASSLGTALDEQYF. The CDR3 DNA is TGTGCCAGCAGCTTGGGGACTGCGTTGGACGAGCAGTACTTC.

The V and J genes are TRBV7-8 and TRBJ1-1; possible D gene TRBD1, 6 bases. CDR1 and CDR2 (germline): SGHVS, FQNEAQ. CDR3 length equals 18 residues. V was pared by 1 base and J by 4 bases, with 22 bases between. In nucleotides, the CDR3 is TGTGCCAGCAGCTTAGAGGGGGTATTGCAAACGGGGAGCACTGAAGCTTTCTTT. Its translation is CASSLEGVLQTGSTEAFF.

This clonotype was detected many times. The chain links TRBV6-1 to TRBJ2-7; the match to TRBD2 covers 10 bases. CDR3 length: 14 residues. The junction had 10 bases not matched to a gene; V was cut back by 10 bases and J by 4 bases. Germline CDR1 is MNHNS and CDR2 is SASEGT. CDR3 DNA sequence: TGTGCCACCACCAGCGGGAGGGGGCCTTACGAGCAGTACTTC. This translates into CATTSGRGPYEQYF.

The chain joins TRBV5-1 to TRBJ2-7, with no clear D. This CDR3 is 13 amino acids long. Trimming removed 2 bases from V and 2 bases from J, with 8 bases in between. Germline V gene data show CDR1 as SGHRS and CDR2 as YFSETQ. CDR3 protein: CASSLLSPYEQYF. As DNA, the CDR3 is TGCGCCAGCAGCTTACTGTCGCCCTACGAGCAGTACTTC. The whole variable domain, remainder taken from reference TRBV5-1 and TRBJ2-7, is KAGVTQTPRYLIKTRGQQVTLSCSPISGHRSVSWYQQTPGQGLQFLFEYFSETQRNKGNFPGRFSGRQFSNSRSEMNVSTLELGDSALYLCASSLLSPYEQYFGPGTRLTVT.

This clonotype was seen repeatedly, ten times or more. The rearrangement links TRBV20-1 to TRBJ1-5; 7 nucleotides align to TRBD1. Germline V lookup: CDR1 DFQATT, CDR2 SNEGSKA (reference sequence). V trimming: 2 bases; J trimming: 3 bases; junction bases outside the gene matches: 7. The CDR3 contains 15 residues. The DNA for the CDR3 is TGCAGTGCTAGATCCGGGACAGTTGCCAATCAGCCCCAGCATTTT. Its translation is CSARSGTVANQPQHF.

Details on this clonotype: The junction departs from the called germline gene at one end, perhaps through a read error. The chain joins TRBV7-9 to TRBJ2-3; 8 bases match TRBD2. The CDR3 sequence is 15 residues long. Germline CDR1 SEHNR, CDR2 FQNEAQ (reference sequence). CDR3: CASSLAGGVRDTQYF. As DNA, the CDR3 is TGCGCCAGCAGCTTGGCCGGGGGGGTCCGGGATACGCAGTATTTT.

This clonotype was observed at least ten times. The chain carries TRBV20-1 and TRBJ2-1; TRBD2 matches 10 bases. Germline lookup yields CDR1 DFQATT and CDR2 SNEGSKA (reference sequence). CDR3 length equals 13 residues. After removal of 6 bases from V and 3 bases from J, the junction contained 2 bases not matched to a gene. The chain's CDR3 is CSALAGVYNEQFF. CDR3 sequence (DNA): TGCAGTGCGCTAGCGGGAGTCTACAATGAGCAGTTCTTC.

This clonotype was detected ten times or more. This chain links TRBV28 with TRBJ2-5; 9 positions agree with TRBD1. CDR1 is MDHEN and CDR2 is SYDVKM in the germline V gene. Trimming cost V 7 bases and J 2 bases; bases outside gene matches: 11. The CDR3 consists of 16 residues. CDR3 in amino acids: CASNPPGQGLQETQYF. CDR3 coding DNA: TGTGCCAGCAACCCTCCGGGACAGGGCTTACAAGAGACCCAGTACTTC.

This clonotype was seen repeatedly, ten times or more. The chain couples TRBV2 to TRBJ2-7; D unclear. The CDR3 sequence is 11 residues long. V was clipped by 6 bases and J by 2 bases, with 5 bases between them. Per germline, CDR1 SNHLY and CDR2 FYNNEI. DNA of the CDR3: TGTGCCAGCAGGAAAACCTACGAGCAGTACTTC. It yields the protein CASRKTYEQYF.

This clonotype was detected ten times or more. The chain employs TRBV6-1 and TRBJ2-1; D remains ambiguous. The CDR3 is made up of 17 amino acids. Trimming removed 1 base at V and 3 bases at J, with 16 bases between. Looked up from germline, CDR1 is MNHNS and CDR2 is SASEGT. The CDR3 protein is CASSEVGLAELYNEQFF. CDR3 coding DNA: TGTGCCAGCAGTGAAGTTGGATTGGCAGAACTCTACAATGAGCAGTTCTTC.

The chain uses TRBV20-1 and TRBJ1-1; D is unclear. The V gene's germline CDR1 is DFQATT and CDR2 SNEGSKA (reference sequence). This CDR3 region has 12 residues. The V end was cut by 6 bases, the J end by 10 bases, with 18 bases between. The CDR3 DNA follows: TGCAGTGCCCTCAGTCCCGTAAGCGGAGCTTTCTTT. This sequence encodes CSALSPVSGAFF.

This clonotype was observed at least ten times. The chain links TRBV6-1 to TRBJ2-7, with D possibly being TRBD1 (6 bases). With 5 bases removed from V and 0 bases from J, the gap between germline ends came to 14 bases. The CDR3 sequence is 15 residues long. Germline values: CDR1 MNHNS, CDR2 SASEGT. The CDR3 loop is CASSWGHLSSYEQYF. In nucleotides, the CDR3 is TGTGCCAGCAGTTGGGGACACCTGAGCTCCTACGAGCAGTACTTC.

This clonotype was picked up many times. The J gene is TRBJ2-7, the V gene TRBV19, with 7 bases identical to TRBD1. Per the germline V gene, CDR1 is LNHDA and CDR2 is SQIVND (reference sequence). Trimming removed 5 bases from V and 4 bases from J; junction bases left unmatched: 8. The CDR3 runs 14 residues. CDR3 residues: CASSDRDRWYEQYF. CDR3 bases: TGTGCCAGTAGTGACCGGGACAGATGGTACGAGCAGTACTTC.

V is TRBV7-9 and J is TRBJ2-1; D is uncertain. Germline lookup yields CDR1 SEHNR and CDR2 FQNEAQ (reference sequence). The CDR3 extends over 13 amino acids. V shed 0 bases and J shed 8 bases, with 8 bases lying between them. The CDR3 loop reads CASSLALYHEQFF. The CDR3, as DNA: TGTGCCAGCAGCTTAGCGTTATACCATGAGCAGTTCTTC.